This TCR beta chain was obtained from a study of PD-1 blockade in mismatch repair-deficient tumors. The CDR3 consists of 13 residues. J gave up 3 bases and V 2 bases, and 1 base lay outside the gene matches. CDR1 and CDR2 from the germline V gene are SGHRS and YFSETQ. The data were produced by immunoSEQ multiplex PCR, yet TCRdb's version contains in-frame clones alone and is incomplete. Altogether around 49,000 clones are present, around 77% being singletons, with the ten largest covering under 3.5%. The sequencing here drew on PBMCs, taken before pembrolizumab treatment. This sequence originates from an adult with mismatch repair-deficient cancer. V gene TRBV5-1 combines with J gene TRBJ1-2, with 7 bases identical to TRBD1. The CDR3 sequence is CASSLGGDYGYTF. DNA for the CDR3: TGCGCCAGCAGCTTAGGGGGCGACTATGGCTACACCTTC.